Below, 5 T cell receptor beta chains from the same sample are listed, as sequenced in a study of T cells in Graves' hyperthyroidism and ophthalmopathy. The TCR beta CDR3 regions underwent amplification using RNA transcripts as the source. A first-round RT-PCR of the TCR CDR3 used the HTBI primer set. MiXCR, applied by TCRdb to the multiplex PCR reads, yields one record per CDR3 protein. This sample has roughly 500,000 distinct CDR3 sequences, with 46% found just once. Specimen: peripheral blood or thyroid tissue (not recorded which). The origin of the receptors is an adult woman with Graves' disease, either hyperthyroidism or ophthalmopathy (not recorded which).

The genes are TRBV20-1 and TRBJ2-3, with TRBD1 matching 12 bases. The CDR3 runs to 15 residues. The ends lost 2 bases at V and 5 bases at J; junction bases unmatched: 5. Germline values: CDR1 DFQATT, CDR2 SNEGSKA (reference sequence). CDR3 residues: CSARRGQGAGDTQYF. The CDR3 DNA sequence: TGCAGTGCTAGACGGGGACAGGGGGCGGGAGATACGCAGTATTTT.

The J gene is TRBJ1-5, the V gene TRBV10-3; the D is unclear. This CDR3 has 15 amino acids. Trimming took off 0 bases at V and 6 bases at J, with 12 bases between the two ends. CDR1 is ENHRY, CDR2 SYGVKD, per germline. The CDR3 loop reads CAISESGLRGQPQHF. The DNA for the CDR3 is TGTGCCATCAGTGAGTCGGGATTGAGAGGTCAGCCCCAGCATTTT.

This clonotype is a singleton in its sample. This chain uses TRBV20-1 with TRBJ1-2; D unresolved. In germline, CDR1 is DFQATT, CDR2 SNEGSKA (reference sequence). V was trimmed by 6 bases and J by 0 bases, leaving 8 bases between them. CDR3 length equals 12 residues. DNA of the CDR3: TGCAGTGCCCGGACCACTAACTATGGCTACACCTTC. This encodes CSARTTNYGYTF.

This clonotype has at least ten counts. The V gene is TRBV12-5, the J gene TRBJ1-5; a weak D match, TRBD1 (5 bases). Between the trimmed V and J ends, which lost 2 bases and 3 bases, there was a span of 20 bases. The length of the CDR3 is 18 residues. CDR1 and CDR2 from the germline V gene are LGHNT and FRNRAP. The CDR3, as DNA: TGTGCTAGTGGTTTGTTTAGGGGACCCAATGGGCACAATCAGCCCCAGCATTTT. Protein product: CASGLFRGPNGHNQPQHF.

This clonotype was picked up a small number of times. A junction end diverges from the germline sequence, so it may reflect a read error. V gene TRBV10-3 combines with J gene TRBJ1-3, with D possibly matching TRBD1 (5 bases). Germline values: CDR1 ENHRY, CDR2 SYGVKD. CDR3 length: 15 amino acids. The CDR3 DNA sequence: TGTGCCAGCAGTTACGCCCCAGGGCCAGGAAACACCATATATTTT. Encoded protein: CASSYAPGPGNTIYF.